The 19 T cell receptor beta chains reported below all come from one sample, sequenced in a study of T-cell memory formation after mild COVID-19. In TCRdb, the 5' RACE reads were re-called with MiXCR into one record per CDR3 protein. Of hundreds of thousands of distinct CDR3 sequences listed, 20% are singletons. The sequencing sample was made of PBMCs or a T cell subset sorted from them (not recorded which). These receptor sequences come from an adult woman who had mild COVID-19 (a few samples of this study predate the infection). Cell type and time point are not known.

The V and J genes are TRBV20-1 and TRBJ2-7; 9 positions agree with TRBD2. Germline V gene lookup returns CDR1 DFQATT and CDR2 SNEGSKA (reference sequence). Trimming at V came to 3 bases and at J to 4 bases, leaving 4 bases not matched to a gene. This CDR3 comprises 13 residues. The chain's CDR3 is CSARVAGEYEQYF. The CDR3 nucleotides read TGCAGTGCTAGGGTAGCGGGAGAATACGAGCAGTACTTC.

This clonotype was seen a handful of times. The chain recombines TRBV13 with TRBJ2-5, with 10 nucleotides matching TRBD2. The CDR3 runs to 15 residues. Germline lookup yields CDR1 PRHDT and CDR2 FYEKMQ (reference sequence). The trim removed 5 bases at V and 4 bases at J, leaving 7 bases unmatched. The CDR3 protein is CASSASGGGVETQYF. The CDR3 nucleotides are TGTGCCAGCAGCGCTAGCGGGGGCGGGGTAGAGACCCAGTACTTC.

In its sample, this clonotype was seen a few times. This rearrangement joins TRBV28 to TRBJ2-3; D is undetermined. CDR1 is MDHEN and CDR2 is SYDVKM in the germline V gene. The length of the CDR3 is 15 residues. V was shortened by 4 bases and J by 3 bases, with 14 bases between the two germline ends. Written as DNA, the CDR3 is TGTGCCAGCAGTTACCCCCAGGTTGGAACAGATACGCAGTATTTT. Translation gives CASSYPQVGTDTQYF.

This clonotype was counted at least ten times. The chain combines TRBV19 with TRBJ1-2; D is uncertain. This CDR3 is built from 16 residues. Germline CDR1 and CDR2: LNHDA and SQIVND (reference sequence). V was cut by 3 bases and J by 8 bases, with 22 bases left in between. The CDR3 sequence is CASSIRQGSDTSGYTF. The CDR3 DNA follows: TGTGCCAGTAGTATCCGTCAAGGATCCGATACGTCCGGCTACACCTTC.

The gene calls are TRBV3-1 and TRBJ1-2, with no clear D. The germline V gene encodes CDR1 LGHDT and CDR2 YNNKEL (reference sequence). The germline V and J ends were trimmed by 5 bases and 7 bases, with 8 bases remaining between them. CDR3 length: 11 residues. The CDR3 DNA follows: TGTGCCAGCAGCAGGGAGTCTGGCTACACCTTC. Protein sequence: CASSRESGYTF. Full variable domain (missing parts from reference TRBV3-1 and TRBJ1-2): DTAVSQTPKYLVTQMGNDKSIKCEQNLGHDTMYWYKQDSKKFLKIMFSYNNKELIINETVPNRFSPKSPDKAHLNLHINSLELGDSAVYFCASSRESGYTFGSGTRLTVV.

This clonotype appeared many times. The chain joins TRBV7-3 to TRBJ2-3, with TRBD2 matching 8 bases. V was clipped by 2 bases and J by 4 bases; unmatched bases: 5. This CDR3 is built from 15 residues. Germline CDR1 and CDR2: SGHTA and FQGTGA. The CDR3 here is CASSLDGRAADTQYF. DNA for the CDR3: TGTGCCAGCAGCTTAGACGGGAGGGCCGCAGATACGCAGTATTTT. Complete variable domain (other parts from reference TRBV7-3 and TRBJ2-3): GAGVSQTPSNKVTEKGKYVELRCDPISGHTALYWYRQSLGQGPEFLIYFQGTGAADDSGLPNDRFFAVRPEGSVSTLKIQRTERGDSAVYLCASSLDGRAADTQYFGPGTRLTVL.

This clonotype was seen a handful of times. The genes are TRBV3-1 and TRBJ2-7, with a weak D call TRBD2 (5 bases). Trimming took 8 bases from V and 0 from J, leaving 14 bases between them. The germline V gene encodes CDR1 LGHDT and CDR2 YNNKEL (reference sequence). This CDR3 spans 14 amino acids. The CDR3 region has the DNA TGTGCCAGCCGTGCGGCCGGGAACTCCTACGAGCAGTACTTC. Translating it yields CASRAAGNSYEQYF.

The rearrangement uses TRBV9 and TRBJ2-7; D is undetermined. Between the trimmed V and J ends, which lost 4 bases and 4 bases, there was a span of 15 bases. Germline V gene sequence: CDR1 SGDLS, CDR2 YYNGEE. This CDR3 region has 14 residues. This chain's CDR3 is CASSQSPTDYEQYF. The CDR3 DNA reads TGTGCCAGCAGCCAGAGCCCGACCGATTACGAGCAGTACTTC.

The chain recombines TRBV29-1 with TRBJ2-3; D may be TRBD1 (6 bases). CDR3 length equals 15 residues. Germline V gene data show CDR1 as SQVTM and CDR2 as ANQGSEA. Trimming cost V 4 bases and J 3 bases, with 17 bases left between them. CDR3 bases: TGCAGCGTTGCAGGGGCCCGGGTGATGACAGATACGCAGTATTTT. Amino acids: CSVAGARVMTDTQYF.

This clonotype came up once. The V call is TRBV6-2 or TRBV6-3, the J call TRBJ2-7, with TRBD2 matching 9 bases. Trimming at V came to 2 bases and at J to 0 bases, leaving 8 bases not matched to a gene. The CDR3 spans 17 residues. The germline gives CDR1 MNHEY, CDR2 SVGEGT. CDR3 amino acids: CASSYGTSSLSSYEQYF. The CDR3 nucleotides are TGTGCCAGCAGTTACGGGACTAGCTCCCTTAGCTCCTACGAGCAGTACTTC.

This clonotype was picked up a small number of times. This chain joins TRBV4-2 and TRBJ2-7; TRBD2 matches 8 bases. V was pared by 0 bases and J by 5 bases, with 9 bases of the junction left unmatched. The germline gives CDR1 LGHNA, CDR2 YNFKEQ. The CDR3 has 16 amino acids. The DNA of the CDR3 is TGTGCCAGCAGCCAAGATCCAAGCGGGAGCGACCACGAGCAGTACTTC. Translation: CASSQDPSGSDHEQYF.

There are a few counts of this clonotype. The rearrangement joins TRBV20-1 to TRBJ2-3, with D hard to call. The CDR3 extends over 11 amino acids. In germline, CDR1 is DFQATT, CDR2 SNEGSKA (reference sequence). Trimming removed 2 bases from V and 6 bases from J, with 6 bases in between. The CDR3 nucleotides are TGCAGTGCTAGAACGCGGGATACGCAGTATTTT. Protein product: CSARTRDTQYF.

This clonotype was recorded a few times. V usage is TRBV6-1 and J usage is TRBJ1-1, with a possible D match to TRBD1 (6 bases). Germline-derived CDR1 and CDR2 are MNHNS and SASEGT. Trimming removed 7 bases at V and 0 bases at J, with 18 bases between. The CDR3 is 16 residues long. CDR3 in DNA: TGTGCCAGCAAAGCCTTGGGACAAACCATGAACACTGAAGCTTTCTTT. It is translated as CASKALGQTMNTEAFF.

This clonotype was seen a few times. The genes are TRBV9 and TRBJ2-7; a weak D match, TRBD1 (6 bases). Germline loops: CDR1 SGDLS, CDR2 YYNGEE. The CDR3 is 14 residues long. V gave up 0 bases and J gave up 0 bases, with 7 bases separating them. The CDR3 spells CASSVGDNSYEQYF. The CDR3 nucleotides are TGTGCCAGCAGCGTAGGGGACAACTCCTACGAGCAGTACTTC. Combining the CDR3 with reference TRBV9 and TRBJ2-7 gives the whole variable domain DSGVTQTPKHLITATGQRVTLRCSPRSGDLSVYWYQQSLDQGLQFLIQYYNGEERAKGNILERFSAQQFPDLHSELNLSSLELGDSALYFCASSVGDNSYEQYFGPGTRLTVT.

The chain couples TRBV6-2 or TRBV6-3 to TRBJ2-7; D is possibly TRBD1 or TRBD2 (5 bases each). The V end lost 6 bases, the J end lost 3 bases, and 21 bases lay between the germline ends. Looked up from germline, CDR1 is MNHEY and CDR2 is SVGEGT. The CDR3 sequence is 16 residues long. The CDR3 DNA reads TGTGCCAGCAGCCTCTGGACTCCGCGTGGGGGCTACGAGCAGTACTTC. Translated, it gives CASSLWTPRGGYEQYF.

This clonotype was found a few times. The chain links TRBV7-8 to TRBJ1-1, with a possible D match to TRBD1 (6 bases). The germline V gene has CDR1 SGHVS and CDR2 FQNEAQ. V was trimmed by 2 bases and J by 0 bases, leaving 13 bases between them. The CDR3 loop spans 16 amino acids. The chain's CDR3 is CASSLSRTGLNTEAFF. The CDR3 DNA reads TGTGCCAGCAGCTTATCCCGTACAGGGCTGAACACTGAAGCTTTCTTT.

The chain uses TRBV6-2 or TRBV6-3 and TRBJ1-2; D not certain. With 2 bases removed from V and 4 bases from J, the gap between germline ends came to 2 bases. Germline assignment: CDR1 MNHEY and CDR2 SVGEGT. This CDR3 is 11 amino acids long. CDR3 protein: CASSYGYGYTF. The CDR3 DNA follows: TGTGCCAGCAGTTACGGCTATGGCTACACCTTC.

This clonotype has just a few counts. The V call is TRBV14, the J call TRBJ2-3; D gene uncertain. Germline-derived CDR1 and CDR2 are SGHDN and FVKESK. Trimming left V 5 bases short and J 3 bases short, with 27 bases between. The CDR3 length is 19 residues. CDR3 sequence: CASSSKSRGSTAITDTQYF. The CDR3 DNA follows: TGTGCCAGCAGCTCCAAATCCCGAGGCTCCACAGCCATTACAGATACGCAGTATTTT. Full variable domain (outside the CDR3, taken from reference TRBV14 and TRBJ2-3): EAGVTQFPSHSVIEKGQTVTLRCDPISGHDNLYWYRRVMGKEIKFLLHFVKESKQDESGMPNNRFLAERTGGTYSTLKVQPAELEDSGVYFCASSSKSRGSTAITDTQYFGPGTRLTVL.

The gene calls are TRBV5-1 and TRBJ1-6; TRBD1 agrees at 9 bases. V shed 4 bases, J shed 10 bases, and the junction held 9 bases outside the gene matches. Germline-derived CDR1 and CDR2 are SGHRS and YFSETQ. This CDR3 is built from 15 residues. CDR3 protein: CASSLGQGVSSPLHF. The CDR3 region has the DNA TGCGCCAGCAGCCTGGGACAGGGAGTCAGCTCACCCCTCCACTTT.